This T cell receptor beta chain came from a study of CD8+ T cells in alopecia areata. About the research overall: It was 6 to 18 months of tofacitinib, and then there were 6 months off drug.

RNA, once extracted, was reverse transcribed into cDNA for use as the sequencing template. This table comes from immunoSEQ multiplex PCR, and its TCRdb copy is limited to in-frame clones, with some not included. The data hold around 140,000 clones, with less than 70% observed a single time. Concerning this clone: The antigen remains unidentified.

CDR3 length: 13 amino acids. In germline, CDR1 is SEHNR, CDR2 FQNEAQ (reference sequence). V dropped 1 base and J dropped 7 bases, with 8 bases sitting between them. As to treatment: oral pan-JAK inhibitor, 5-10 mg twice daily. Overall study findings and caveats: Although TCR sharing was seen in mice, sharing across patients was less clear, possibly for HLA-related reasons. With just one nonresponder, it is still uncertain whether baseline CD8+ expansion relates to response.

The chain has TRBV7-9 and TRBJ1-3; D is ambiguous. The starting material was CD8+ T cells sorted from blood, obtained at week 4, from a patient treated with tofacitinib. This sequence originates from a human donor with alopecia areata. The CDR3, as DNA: TGTGCCAGCAGCTTAGTCATCCAGAACACCATATATTTT. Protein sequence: CASSLVIQNTIYF.